The present T cell receptor (beta chain) was sequenced within a study of blood T cell repertoires in COVID-19. On the study more broadly: Whether acute or convalescent, the COVID-19 samples came from the United States, Italy and Spain. T cells, B-cell-depleted T cells, or PBMCs provided the cDNA or gDNA that served as material.

Patients of the Seattle cohort, enrolled during active infection, were followed longitudinally. This CDR3 contains 17 residues. In germline, CDR1 is PRHDT, CDR2 FYEKMQ (reference sequence). J gave up 5 bases and V 5 bases, and 10 bases lay outside the gene matches. Study processing details: Estimation of nucleated cell counts was performed using reference gene primer amplification. Only in-frame clones appear in the TCRdb table, and some are missing; sequencing was by immunoSEQ multiplex PCR. V, J and clone size derive from that table, while D and trimming were established from the DNA sequence. The sample holds some 68,000 clones, 70% to 90% seen once.

This chain connects TRBV13 to TRBJ2-3; 13 bases match TRBD2. This clonotype was sampled from a woman in her fifties or sixties with COVID-19, enrolled during active disease. Sequencing was done on a sample of peripheral blood. CDR3 sequence reads: CASSRSTSGRAGDTQYF. The CDR3 DNA follows: TGTGCCAGCAGCCGCAGCACTAGCGGGAGGGCCGGAGATACGCAGTATTTT.